The rows below give T cell receptor beta chains drawn from one sample of a study of cytomegalovirus exposure and HLA in healthy donors. Data came from immunoSEQ multiplex PCR; TCRdb stores just in-frame clones and leaves some out. Of some 180,000 clones in the sample, roughly three quarters are singletons; the top ten hold roughly 2.8%. The sample was PBMCs. The receptors originated from a male donor in good health and CMV-seronegative. CDR3s include the opening cysteine and the closing phenylalanine or tryptophan. D genes are given only for firm matches. Only some rows state a clone size, as once, few, many or a class for expanded clones.

clone_size,j_call,v_call,d_call,cdr3_length,cdr3_aa,cdr3_nt
.,TRBJ2-7,TRBV28,.,14,CASSAGGGSREQYF,TGTGCCAGCAGTGCCGGGGGAGGCTCAAGGGAGCAGTACTTC
.,TRBJ2-7,TRBV30,TRBD1,15,CAWRGWTGWVYEQYF,TGTGCCTGGAGGGGTTGGACAGGGTGGGTCTACGAGCAGTACTTC
.,TRBJ1-5,TRBV5-4,.,17,CASSLRGGDGRNQPQHF,TGTGCCAGCAGCTTGCGGGGGGGCGACGGGCGCAATCAGCCCCAGCATTTT
.,TRBJ1-5,TRBV19,.,15,CASSMFQTVVQPQHF,TGTGCCAGTAGTATGTTCCAAACAGTTGTTCAGCCCCAGCATTTT
.,TRBJ2-7,TRBV5-1,.,15,CASSLALASSYEQYF,TGCGCCAGCAGCTTGGCCCTGGCCAGCTCCTACGAGCAGTACTTC
few,TRBJ1-1,TRBV4-2,.,17,CASSQTLQGTLNTEAFF,TGTGCCAGCAGCCAGACCTTGCAGGGAACCTTGAACACTGAAGCTTTCTTT
.,TRBJ2-3,TRBV18,TRBD2,16,CASSSTGGGSTDTQYF,TGTGCCAGCTCATCTACAGGCGGGGGGTCCACAGATACGCAGTATTTT
.,TRBJ2-1,TRBV9,TRBD2,15,CASSYEDSGSGEQFF,TGTGCCAGCAGCTACGAGGATAGCGGGAGTGGTGAGCAGTTCTTC
.,TRBJ2-7,TRBV6-6,.,14,CASSTQAGSYEQYF,TGTGCCAGCAGTACCCAGGCTGGCTCCTACGAGCAGTACTTC
.,TRBJ2-1,TRBV9,.,16,CASSVIGTPRRDEQFF,TGTGCCAGCAGCGTAATAGGGACTCCGAGAAGGGATGAGCAGTTCTTC
.,TRBJ2-7,TRBV19,TRBD1,14,CASSIRTGGYEQYF,TGTGCCAGTAGTATTCGGACAGGGGGCTACGAGCAGTACTTC
.,TRBJ2-1,TRBV7-6,.,15,CASSSRDSFYNEQFF,TGTGCCAGCAGCTCCCGGGACTCGTTCTACAATGAGCAGTTCTTC
.,TRBJ1-1,TRBV6-5,.,13,CASSLTPDTEAFF,TGTGCCAGCAGCTTAACGCCGGACACTGAAGCTTTCTTT
.,TRBJ1-6,TRBV25-1,.,17,CASSEFGLRGGNSPLHF,TGTGCCAGCAGTGAATTCGGCCTACGGGGGGGTAATTCACCCCTCCACTTT
.,TRBJ2-5,TRBV28,TRBD2,14,CASRFSGSWETQYF,TGTGCCAGCAGATTCAGCGGGAGCTGGGAGACCCAGTACTTC
.,TRBJ2-1,TRBV5-4,TRBD2,16,CASSLPTSGGANEQFF,TGTGCCAGCAGCCTACCCACTAGCGGGGGGGCGAATGAGCAGTTCTTC
.,TRBJ1-5,TRBV10-3,TRBD1,14,CAISEQGANQPQHF,TGTGCCATCAGTGAACAGGGGGCCAATCAGCCCCAGCATTTT
few,TRBJ2-7,TRBV10-2,.,11,CASSAHYEQYF,TGCGCCAGCAGTGCCCACTACGAGCAGTACTTC
once,TRBJ1-2,TRBV7-2,.,13,CASSLQNNYGYTF,TGTGCCAGCAGCTTGCAGAACAACTATGGCTACACCTTC
once,TRBJ1-5,TRBV6-1,.,15,CASSEQGYGNQPQHF,TGTGCCAGCAGTGAACAGGGGTACGGTAATCAGCCCCAGCATTTT
.,TRBJ2-3,TRBV2,.,16,CASSGFREEVTDTQYF,TGTGCCAGCAGTGGATTCAGGGAAGAAGTCACAGATACGCAGTATTTT
.,TRBJ2-7,TRBV9,.,17,CASSLGRSGQGSYEQYF,TGTGCCAGCAGTCTTGGGCGTTCAGGTCAGGGATCCTACGAGCAGTACTTC
.,TRBJ1-2,TRBV7-8,TRBD1,20,CASSLAKPGQGARRGYGYTF,TGTGCCAGCAGCTTAGCAAAACCGGGACAGGGGGCGCGGCGGGGCTATGGCTACACCTTC
once,TRBJ2-1,TRBV6-5,.,15,CASSYSREGWDEQFF,TGTGCCAGCAGTTACTCTCGGGAAGGGTGGGATGAGCAGTTCTTC
few,TRBJ2-1,TRBV28,TRBD2,17,CASSFPTSGRGRDEQFF,TGTGCCAGCAGTTTCCCGACTAGCGGGAGGGGTCGGGATGAGCAGTTCTTC
.,TRBJ1-1,TRBV6-5,.,13,CASSLGGSTEAFF,TGTGCCAGCAGTCTCGGAGGTAGCACTGAAGCTTTCTTT
few,TRBJ2-3,TRBV9,.,12,CASNAGADTQYF,TGTGCCAGCAACGCCGGAGCAGATACGCAGTATTTT
.,TRBJ2-2,TRBV4-1,.,15,CASSSPGTNTGELFF,TGCGCCAGCAGCTCCCCCGGGACTAACACCGGGGAGCTGTTTTTT
.,TRBJ1-1,TRBV6-1,.,12,CASSEARTEAFF,TGTGCCAGCAGTGAAGCTCGGACTGAAGCTTTCTTT
.,TRBJ2-7,TRBV7-2,TRBD2,16,CASSLAATTSGRQQYF,TGTGCCAGCAGCTTAGCCGCTACGACTAGCGGGAGGCAACAGTACTTC
.,TRBJ2-7,TRBV10-3,TRBD2,14,CAISLAGATYEQYF,TGTGCCATCAGCTTAGCGGGAGCGACCTACGAGCAGTACTTC
.,TRBJ2-2,TRBV6-5,.,14,CASTLQGYTGELFF,TGTGCCAGCACCTTACAGGGTTACACCGGGGAGCTGTTTTTT
.,TRBJ2-1,TRBV6-5,TRBD2,15,CASSSPRDYHNEQFF,TGTGCCAGCAGTAGCCCCCGGGACTACCACAATGAGCAGTTCTTC
once,TRBJ2-7,TRBV7-3,TRBD1,13,CASSLSQGSEQYF,TGTGCCAGCAGCTTATCACAGGGGAGTGAGCAGTACTTC
.,TRBJ2-3,TRBV7-3,TRBD2,15,CASSYLGGSTDTQYF,TGTGCCAGCAGCTACCTCGGGGGGTCAACAGATACGCAGTATTTT
.,TRBJ2-3,TRBV11-3,.,13,CASSFSGTDTQYF,TGTGCCAGCAGCTTCTCCGGCACAGATACGCAGTATTTT
few,TRBJ2-3,TRBV6-6,.,15,CASSAYETSTDTQYF,TGTGCCAGCAGCGCATATGAAACTAGCACAGATACGCAGTATTTT
.,TRBJ1-3,TRBV6-1,.,15,CASRLNREPGNTIYF,TGTGCCAGCAGGTTGAACAGGGAGCCTGGAAACACCATATATTTT
.,TRBJ2-4,TRBV6-1,TRBD1,15,CASTEDRGREDIQYF,TGTGCCAGCACGGAGGACAGGGGGCGTGAAGACATTCAGTACTTC